This T cell receptor (beta chain) was profiled in a study of cytomegalovirus exposure and HLA in healthy donors. General study results and limits: Serostatus for CMV was the only available immune exposure information. Cytomegalovirus-associated TCR beta chains were listed, numbering 164.

Trimming left V 4 bases short and J 2 bases short, with 16 bases between. The CDR3 sequence is 16 residues long. From germline, CDR1 is SGHRS and CDR2 YFSETQ. The PCR was carried out with 60 Vbeta primers and 13 Jbeta primers. The table came from immunoSEQ multiplex PCR; TCRdb's copy has only in-frame clones and leaves some out. The sample lists approximately 110,000 clones, 79% seen once, with around 3.1% in the top ten. This clone was recorded a few times. What it binds is not known. The sequenced sample consisted of PBMCs. The chain carries TRBV5-1 and TRBJ1-3, with a weak D call TRBD1 (6 bases). The TCR comes from a woman in her forties in good health and CMV-seronegative. The CDR3 loop is CASSPTAGVAGNTIYF. In DNA, the CDR3 is TGCGCCAGCAGCCCTACAGCAGGGGTAGCTGGAAACACCATATATTTT.